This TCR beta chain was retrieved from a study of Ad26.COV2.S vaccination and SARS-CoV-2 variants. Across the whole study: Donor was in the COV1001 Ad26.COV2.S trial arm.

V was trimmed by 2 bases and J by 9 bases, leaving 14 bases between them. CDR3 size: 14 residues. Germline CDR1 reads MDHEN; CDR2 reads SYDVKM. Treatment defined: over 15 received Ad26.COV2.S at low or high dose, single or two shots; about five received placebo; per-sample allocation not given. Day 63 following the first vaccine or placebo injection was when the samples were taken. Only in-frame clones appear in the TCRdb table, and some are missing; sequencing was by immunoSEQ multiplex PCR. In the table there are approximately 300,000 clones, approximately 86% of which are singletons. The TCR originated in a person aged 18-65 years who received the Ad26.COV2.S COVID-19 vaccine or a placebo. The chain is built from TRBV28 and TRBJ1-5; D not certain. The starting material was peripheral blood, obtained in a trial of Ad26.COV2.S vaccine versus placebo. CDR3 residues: CASSLLYPVGPQHF. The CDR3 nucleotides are TGTGCCAGCAGTTTACTGTACCCCGTCGGGCCCCAGCATTTT.